This TCR beta chain was found in a study of cytomegalovirus exposure and HLA in healthy donors. Vbeta (60) and Jbeta (13) primers were used in the PCR. Profiling relied on immunoSEQ multiplex PCR, and the TCRdb table lists in-frame clones only, not all of them. In the table there are tens of thousands of clones, 70% of which are singletons. Study-level points and caveats: A later analysis found common viral pathogens apparently linked to several of the most significant clusters. Among TCR sequences, most were rare, though some public TCRs appeared in many donors. The study flagged about 150 TCR beta chains as cytomegalovirus-associated. Further analysis, carried out later, found HLA-associated TCR beta chains more clonally expanded than equally common other chains.

The CDR3 length is 12 residues. Per germline, CDR1 WNHNN and CDR2 SYGVQD (reference sequence). Deletions cut 5 bases from V and 3 bases from J, with 5 bases between. As regards this clone: The antigen is unknown.

Sequenced material: PBMCs. V gene TRBV10-1 combines with J gene TRBJ2-4; D not certain. This clonotype originated in a woman in her forties or fifties in good health and CMV-seropositive. The CDR3 sequence: CASSPVKNIQYF. DNA for the CDR3: TGCGCCAGCAGTCCAGTCAAAAACATTCAGTACTTC.